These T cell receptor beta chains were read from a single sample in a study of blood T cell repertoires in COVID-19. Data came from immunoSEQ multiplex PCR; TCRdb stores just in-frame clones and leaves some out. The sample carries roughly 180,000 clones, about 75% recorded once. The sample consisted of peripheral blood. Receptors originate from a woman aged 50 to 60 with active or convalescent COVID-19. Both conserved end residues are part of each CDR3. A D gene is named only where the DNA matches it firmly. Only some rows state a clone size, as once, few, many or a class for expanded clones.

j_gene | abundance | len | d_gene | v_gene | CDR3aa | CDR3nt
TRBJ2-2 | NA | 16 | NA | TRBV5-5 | CASSLAGLGDTGELFF | TGTGCCAGCAGCTTGGCCGGTCTCGGGGACACCGGGGAGCTGTTTTTT
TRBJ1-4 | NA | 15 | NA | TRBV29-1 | CSVPQRGVGGEKLFF | TGCAGCGTTCCACAACGGGGGGTTGGGGGTGAAAAACTGTTTTTT
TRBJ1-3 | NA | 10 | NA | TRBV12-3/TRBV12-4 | CAAGRDTIYF | TGTGCCGCTGGGAGGGACACCATATATTTT
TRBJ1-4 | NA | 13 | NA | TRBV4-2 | CASRRGREFVLFF | TGTGCCAGCCGGAGGGGCCGAGAGTTCGTTTTGTTTTTT
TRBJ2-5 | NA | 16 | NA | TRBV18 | CASSPAGAGAQETQYF | TGTGCCAGCTCACCCGCAGGGGCAGGGGCCCAAGAGACCCAGTACTTC
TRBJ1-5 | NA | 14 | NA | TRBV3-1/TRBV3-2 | CASSPGGGWQPQHF | TGTGCCAGCAGCCCCGGTGGGGGCTGGCAGCCCCAGCATTTT
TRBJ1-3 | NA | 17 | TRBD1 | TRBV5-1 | CASSLLGQGELGNTIYF | TGCGCCAGCAGCTTGCTCGGACAGGGGGAGTTAGGAAACACCATATATTTT
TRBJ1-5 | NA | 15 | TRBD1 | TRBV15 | CATKDWTGGNQPQHF | TGTGCCACCAAGGACTGGACAGGGGGCAATCAGCCCCAGCATTTT
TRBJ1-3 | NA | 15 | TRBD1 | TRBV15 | CATSTPATGGNTIYF | TGTGCCACCAGCACTCCTGCGACAGGGGGAAACACCATATATTTT
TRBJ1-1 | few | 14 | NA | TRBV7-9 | CASSFWEGSTEAFF | TGTGCCAGCAGCTTCTGGGAGGGGAGCACTGAAGCTTTCTTT
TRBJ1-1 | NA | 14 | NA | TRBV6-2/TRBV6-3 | CASSYDSMNTEAFF | TGTGCCAGCAGTTACGACAGCATGAACACTGAAGCTTTCTTT
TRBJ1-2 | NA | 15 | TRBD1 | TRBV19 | CASSPGQGNAYGYTF | TGTGCCAGTAGTCCTGGACAGGGCAACGCCTATGGCTACACCTTC
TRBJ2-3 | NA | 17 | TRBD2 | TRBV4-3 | CASSQEAGGFLADTQYF | TGCGCCAGCAGCCAAGAGGCGGGGGGGTTCTTGGCAGATACGCAGTATTTT
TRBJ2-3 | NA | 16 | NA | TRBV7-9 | CASSLGAGYGTDTQYF | TGTGCCAGCAGCTTAGGGGCAGGGTACGGCACAGATACGCAGTATTTT
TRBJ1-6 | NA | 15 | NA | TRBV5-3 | CARSLCGGGNSPLHF | TGTGCCAGAAGCTTGTGCGGGGGAGGGAATTCACCCCTCCACTTT
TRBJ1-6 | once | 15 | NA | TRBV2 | CASSVTDPRNSPLHF | TGTGCCAGCAGTGTGACAGATCCTAGGAATTCACCCCTCCACTTT
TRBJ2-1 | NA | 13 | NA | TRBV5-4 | CASSPGPGNEQFF | TGTGCCAGCAGCCCGGGTCCCGGGAATGAGCAGTTCTTC
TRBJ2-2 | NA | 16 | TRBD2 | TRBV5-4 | CASSEGLADNTGELFF | TGTGCCAGCAGCGAGGGACTAGCGGATAACACCGGGGAGCTGTTTTTT
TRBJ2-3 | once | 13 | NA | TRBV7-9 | CASSLVFSDTQYF | TGTGCCAGCAGCTTAGTATTTTCGGATACGCAGTATTTT
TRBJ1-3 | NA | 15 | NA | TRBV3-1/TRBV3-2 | CASSLGGVSGNTIYF | TGTGCCAGCAGCCTCGGCGGGGTCTCTGGAAACACCATATATTTT
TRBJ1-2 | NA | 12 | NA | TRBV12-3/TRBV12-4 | CASKAGLYGYTF | TGTGCCAGCAAAGCAGGACTCTATGGCTACACCTTC
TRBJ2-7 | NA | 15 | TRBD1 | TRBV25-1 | CASSVQGRGSYEQYF | TGTGCCAGCAGTGTACAGGGGCGCGGCTCCTACGAGCAGTACTTC
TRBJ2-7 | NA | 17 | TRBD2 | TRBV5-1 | CASSTGLAGAFPYEQYF | TGCGCCAGCAGCACGGGACTAGCGGGGGCCTTTCCCTACGAGCAGTACTTC
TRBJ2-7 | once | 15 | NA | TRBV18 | CASSPPLASIHEQYF | TGTGCCAGCTCACCACCTCTAGCGAGCATCCACGAGCAGTACTTC
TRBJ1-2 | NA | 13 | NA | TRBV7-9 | CASSDQAGVGYTF | TGTGCCAGCAGCGACCAGGCGGGGGTTGGCTACACCTTC
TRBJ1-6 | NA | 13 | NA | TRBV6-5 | CASSLREGTPLHF | TGTGCCAGCAGCCTTCGGGAAGGTACACCCCTCCACTTT
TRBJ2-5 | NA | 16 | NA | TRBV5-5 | CASSLVRVGYQETQYF | TGTGCCAGCAGCTTGGTCAGGGTTGGGTACCAAGAGACCCAGTACTTC
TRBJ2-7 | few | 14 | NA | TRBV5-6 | CASSLRGPDYEQYF | TGTGCCAGCAGCCTAAGGGGTCCCGACTACGAGCAGTACTTC
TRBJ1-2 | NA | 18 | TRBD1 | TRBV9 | CASSGMAPGQAYNYGYTF | TGTGCCAGCAGCGGAATGGCGCCCGGACAGGCCTATAACTATGGCTACACCTTC
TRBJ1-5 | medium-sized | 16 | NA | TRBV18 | CASSPEGTYSNQPQHF | TGTGCCAGCTCACCTGAGGGGACTTATAGCAATCAGCCCCAGCATTTT
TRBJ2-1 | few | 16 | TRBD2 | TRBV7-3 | CASSSQTSGSYNEQFF | TGTGCCAGCAGCTCACAGACTAGCGGGTCCTACAATGAGCAGTTCTTC
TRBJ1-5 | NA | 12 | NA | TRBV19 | CASSKGFQPQHF | TGTGCCAGTAGTAAGGGGTTTCAGCCCCAGCATTTT
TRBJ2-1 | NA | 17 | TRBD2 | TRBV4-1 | CASSQEPGLAGGNEQFF | TGCGCCAGCAGCCAAGAGCCGGGACTAGCGGGAGGCAATGAGCAGTTCTTC
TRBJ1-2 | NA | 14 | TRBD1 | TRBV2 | CASRGTANNYGYTF | TGTGCCAGCAGGGGGACAGCAAATAACTATGGCTACACCTTC
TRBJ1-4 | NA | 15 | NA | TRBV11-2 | CASSLFAGENEKLFF | TGTGCCAGCAGCTTATTTGCAGGCGAGAATGAAAAACTGTTTTTT
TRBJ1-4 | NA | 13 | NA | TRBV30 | CAWSGATNEKLFF | TGTGCCTGGAGTGGAGCAACTAATGAAAAACTGTTTTTT
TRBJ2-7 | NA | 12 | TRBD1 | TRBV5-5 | CASSQGAYEQYF | TGTGCCAGCAGCCAGGGGGCCTACGAGCAGTACTTC
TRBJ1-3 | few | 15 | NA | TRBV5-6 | CASSPTGGTGNTIYF | TGTGCCAGCAGCCCTACCGGGGGAACCGGAAACACCATATATTTT
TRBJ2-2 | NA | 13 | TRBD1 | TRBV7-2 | CASSGQGSGELFF | TGTGCCAGCAGCGGACAGGGTTCCGGGGAGCTGTTTTTT
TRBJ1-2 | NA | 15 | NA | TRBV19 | CASSPRRDSGNGYTF | TGTGCCAGTAGTCCCCGAAGGGACTCTGGGAATGGCTACACCTTC
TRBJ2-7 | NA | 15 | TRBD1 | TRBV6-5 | CASSLRQGESYEQYF | TGTGCCAGCAGCTTAAGACAGGGTGAATCCTACGAGCAGTACTTC
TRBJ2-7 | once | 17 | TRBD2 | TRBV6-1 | CASSDWLAGGGGYEQYF | TGTGCCAGCAGTGACTGGCTAGCGGGGGGAGGGGGGTACGAGCAGTACTTC
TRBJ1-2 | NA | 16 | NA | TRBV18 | CASSPPSQGRKNGYTF | TGTGCCAGCTCACCACCCTCACAGGGACGTAAGAATGGCTACACCTTC
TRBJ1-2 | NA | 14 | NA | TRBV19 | CASSPTGPGYGYTF | TGTGCCAGTAGCCCCACAGGTCCAGGCTATGGCTACACCTTC
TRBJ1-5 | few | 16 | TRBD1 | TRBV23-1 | CASSLPGQGSNQPQHF | TGCGCCAGCAGTCTTCCCGGACAGGGTAGCAATCAGCCCCAGCATTTT
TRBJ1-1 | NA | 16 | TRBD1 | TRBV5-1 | CASSTIGQGGNTEAFF | TGCGCCAGCAGCACCATCGGACAGGGGGGGAACACTGAAGCTTTCTTT
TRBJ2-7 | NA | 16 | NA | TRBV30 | CAWRDPGHQDTYEQYF | TGTGCCTGGAGGGACCCGGGACACCAGGACACCTACGAGCAGTACTTC
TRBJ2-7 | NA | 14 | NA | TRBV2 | CASSGGMKAYEQYF | TGTGCCAGCAGTGGAGGGATGAAGGCCTACGAGCAGTACTTC
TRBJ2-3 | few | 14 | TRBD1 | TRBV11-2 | CASSLAFRGDTQYF | TGTGCCAGCAGCTTAGCCTTCAGGGGGGATACGCAGTATTTT
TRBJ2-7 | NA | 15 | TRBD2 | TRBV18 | CASSPGLAGDYEQYF | TGTGCCAGCTCACCAGGGCTAGCGGGAGACTACGAGCAGTACTTC